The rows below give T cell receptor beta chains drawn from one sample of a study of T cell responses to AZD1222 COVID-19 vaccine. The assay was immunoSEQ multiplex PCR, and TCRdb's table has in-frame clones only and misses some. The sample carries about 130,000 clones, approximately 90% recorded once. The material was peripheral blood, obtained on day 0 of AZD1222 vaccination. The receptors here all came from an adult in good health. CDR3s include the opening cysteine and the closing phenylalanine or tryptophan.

CDR3 protein: CASSPGTLTGGYTF
V gene: TRBV5-1
CDR3 length: 14
J gene: TRBJ1-2

CDR3 protein: CASSSDLGRGTQYF
V gene: TRBV7-2
CDR3 length: 14
J gene: TRBJ2-5

CDR3 protein: CASSSRDGDGYTF
V gene: TRBV28
CDR3 length: 13
J gene: TRBJ1-2

CDR3 protein: CATSRVSGQYYEQYF
V gene: TRBV15
CDR3 length: 15
J gene: TRBJ2-7

CDR3 protein: CASSIRALADYGYTF
V gene: TRBV19
CDR3 length: 15
J gene: TRBJ1-2

CDR3 protein: CASSNLAGEETQYF
V gene: TRBV7-9
CDR3 length: 14
J gene: TRBJ2-5

CDR3 protein: CASSEGTTSGGLYEQYF
V gene: TRBV6-1
CDR3 length: 17
J gene: TRBJ2-7

CDR3 protein: CASSPRTGSTDTQYF
V gene: TRBV5-4
CDR3 length: 15
J gene: TRBJ2-3

CDR3 protein: CASSRDGYYEQYF
V gene: TRBV3-1/TRBV3-2
CDR3 length: 13
J gene: TRBJ2-7

CDR3 protein: CAISWAGGLVNTEAFF
V gene: TRBV10-3
CDR3 length: 16
J gene: TRBJ1-1

CDR3 protein: CASSEKVTVSGYTF
V gene: TRBV2
CDR3 length: 14
J gene: TRBJ1-2

CDR3 protein: CAWSVGGTSTDTQYF
V gene: TRBV30
CDR3 length: 15
J gene: TRBJ2-3

CDR3 protein: CASSWDRPMGTEAFF
V gene: TRBV5-1
CDR3 length: 15
J gene: TRBJ1-1

CDR3 protein: CASTDQSRVFGGYTF
V gene: TRBV19
CDR3 length: 15
J gene: TRBJ1-2

CDR3 protein: CASNGGGHEQFF
V gene: TRBV19
CDR3 length: 12
J gene: TRBJ2-1

CDR3 protein: CASSWAGGILGNEQFF
V gene: TRBV6-2/TRBV6-3
CDR3 length: 16
J gene: TRBJ2-1

CDR3 protein: CSVSGKSDSNQPQHF
V gene: TRBV29-1
CDR3 length: 15
J gene: TRBJ1-5

CDR3 protein: CASSVKANTEAFF
V gene: TRBV6-4
CDR3 length: 13
J gene: TRBJ1-1

CDR3 protein: CASSLQRSSEQYF
V gene: TRBV7-8
CDR3 length: 13
J gene: TRBJ2-7

CDR3 protein: CASSPGNSGNTIYF
V gene: TRBV19
CDR3 length: 14
J gene: TRBJ1-3

CDR3 protein: CASSAAGSPSGKLFF
V gene: TRBV9
CDR3 length: 15
J gene: TRBJ1-4

CDR3 protein: CASSAGQGENSPLHF
V gene: TRBV18
CDR3 length: 15
J gene: TRBJ1-6

CDR3 protein: CASSFGLAGNEQFF
V gene: TRBV27
CDR3 length: 14
J gene: TRBJ2-1

CDR3 protein: CASSQDLGSLINYGYTF
V gene: TRBV4-3
CDR3 length: 17
J gene: TRBJ1-2

CDR3 protein: CASSLDTFGNRAFF
V gene: TRBV11-2
CDR3 length: 14
J gene: TRBJ1-1

CDR3 protein: CASSPDWSAEDTQYF
V gene: TRBV27
CDR3 length: 15
J gene: TRBJ2-3

CDR3 protein: CASSLGTASRNEKLFF
V gene: TRBV5-1
CDR3 length: 16
J gene: TRBJ1-4

CDR3 protein: CASSLSSGGVGYTF
V gene: TRBV5-5
CDR3 length: 14
J gene: TRBJ1-2

CDR3 protein: CASSPGTGNTGELFF
V gene: TRBV6-4
CDR3 length: 15
J gene: TRBJ2-2

CDR3 protein: CASSLARRQRTADNEQFF
V gene: TRBV5-1
CDR3 length: 18
J gene: TRBJ2-1

CDR3 protein: CASTPGRASYGYTF
V gene: TRBV27
CDR3 length: 14
J gene: TRBJ1-2

CDR3 protein: CASSPGTGLAYEQYF
V gene: TRBV18
CDR3 length: 15
J gene: TRBJ2-7

CDR3 protein: CASSQEGQGQPNEKLFF
V gene: TRBV4-1
CDR3 length: 17
J gene: TRBJ1-4

CDR3 protein: CASSLSRTDTQYF
V gene: TRBV7-2
CDR3 length: 13
J gene: TRBJ2-3

CDR3 protein: CASSSTGDRAGYTF
V gene: TRBV5-1
CDR3 length: 14
J gene: TRBJ1-2

CDR3 protein: CASSPLGQGDEKLFF
V gene: TRBV28
CDR3 length: 15
J gene: TRBJ1-4

CDR3 protein: CASSTNYGYTF
V gene: TRBV28
CDR3 length: 11
J gene: TRBJ1-2

CDR3 protein: CASSPGTSAHEQYF
V gene: TRBV5-1
CDR3 length: 14
J gene: TRBJ2-7

CDR3 protein: CASSITTGEHYGYTF
V gene: TRBV19
CDR3 length: 15
J gene: TRBJ1-2

CDR3 protein: CASSPVTGGYTF
V gene: TRBV7-9
CDR3 length: 12
J gene: TRBJ1-2

CDR3 protein: CAWKTIGTPNSYEQYF
V gene: TRBV30
CDR3 length: 16
J gene: TRBJ2-7

CDR3 protein: CASSRDSSYNSPLHF
V gene: TRBV7-3
CDR3 length: 15
J gene: TRBJ1-6